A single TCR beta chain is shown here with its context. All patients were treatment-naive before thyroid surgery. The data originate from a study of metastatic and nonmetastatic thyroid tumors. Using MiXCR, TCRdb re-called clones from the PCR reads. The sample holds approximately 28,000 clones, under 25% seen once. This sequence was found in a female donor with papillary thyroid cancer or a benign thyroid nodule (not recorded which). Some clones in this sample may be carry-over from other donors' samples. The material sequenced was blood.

In DNA, the CDR3 is TGCAGTGCAGAGTCCGGGACAGGGGAGCCGATGGTGACATACAATGAGCAGTTCTTC. Translated, it gives CSAESGTGEPMVTYNEQFF. The chain joins TRBV20-1 to TRBJ2-1; TRBD1 matches 10 bases. The CDR3 covers 19 residues. Trimming took 6 bases from V and 4 from J; bases not matched to a gene: 21. Germline CDR1 DFQATT, CDR2 SNEGSKA (reference sequence).